Here is one TCR beta chain with its context. The antigen remains undetermined. This record belongs to a study of cytomegalovirus exposure and HLA in healthy donors. Study in general: The roughly 700 first-cohort repertoires shared a platform with the roughly 110 validation repertoires, as reported in a later analysis.

The repertoire was sequenced with immunoSEQ multiplex PCR; TCRdb's copy has only in-frame clones and lacks some. The sample contains about 76,000 clones, 90% to 95% of which appear only once. Regarding the study as a whole: Many donors carried some public TCRs, although rarity characterized most TCR sequences. High sensitivity and specificity were reportedly achieved when the classifier diagnosed cytomegalovirus status. Researchers counted around 160 TCR beta chains as cytomegalovirus-associated.

Sequencing used PBMCs. The TCR comes from a woman younger than 30 in good health and CMV-seropositive.

This CDR3 is CASRTGLGSNYGYTF. The CDR3 bases are TGCGCCAGCAGGACAGGGCTTGGGTCTAACTATGGCTACACCTTC. The chain joins TRBV4-3 to TRBJ1-2, with TRBD1 matching over 7 bases. The CDR3 runs 15 residues. Germline V gene lookup returns CDR1 LGHNA and CDR2 YSLEER. The ends lost 6 bases at V and 0 bases at J; junction bases unmatched: 7.